The 28 T cell receptor beta chains given below trace back to one sample, sequenced in a study of shared clonotypes between healthy human individuals. TCRdb's copy holds only in-frame clones and misses some; the assay was immunoSEQ multiplex PCR. The repertoire includes about 490,000 clones, about 85% of them detected once, and about 13% sits in the top ten. The source material was PBMCs. The source is a woman aged 40 to 50 in good health. Some clones in this sample may be carry-over from other donors' samples.

This clone was detected only once. The junction does not match germline at one end; this may be a read error. The chain combines TRBV10-3 with TRBJ1-5; D is unresolved. This CDR3 region has 13 residues. Germline V gene sequence: CDR1 ENHRY, CDR2 SYGVKD. The CDR3 DNA is TGTGCCATCGGTGACGCAAGCAATCAGCCCCAGCATTTT. It specifies CAIGDASNQPQHF.

In regard to this clone: One end of the junction varies from germline; a read error may be responsible. This chain connects TRBV4-2 to TRBJ2-7, with D unresolved. The CDR3 covers 14 residues. Germline assignment: CDR1 LGHNA and CDR2 YNFKEQ. CDR3 region: CASSQTTISCEQYF. The CDR3 DNA reads as TGTGCCAGCAGCCAGACCACTATCTCCTGCGAGCAGTACTTC.

CDR3 in amino acids: CALSPGRAQETQYF. The CDR3 DNA follows: TGTGCCCTCAGTCCCGGCAGGGCCCAAGAGACCCAGTACTTC. V and J are TRBV6-6 and TRBJ2-5, with D possibly being TRBD1 (5 bases). Germline-derived CDR1 and CDR2 are MNHNY and SVGAGI (reference sequence). This CDR3 is 14 amino acids long. The germline V and J ends were trimmed by 11 bases and 1 base, with 17 bases remaining between them.

The gene calls are TRBV30 and TRBJ1-4, with TRBD1 matching 9 bases. J gave up 8 bases and V 2 bases, and 9 bases lay outside the gene matches. The CDR3 sequence is 15 residues long. Germline CDR1 reads GTSNPN; CDR2 reads SVGIG (reference sequence). The CDR3 DNA reads TGTGCCTGGAGTCCGGACAGGGGAGTTCGCGAAAAACTGTTTTTT. Protein: CAWSPDRGVREKLFF.

The V call is TRBV5-4, the J call TRBJ2-7; D may be TRBD1 (6 bases). V lost 0 bases to trimming and J lost 0 bases, with 13 bases between them. This CDR3 has 16 amino acids. Germline loops: CDR1 SGHNT, CDR2 YYREEE (reference sequence). The CDR3 loop reads CASSLAPGASSYEQYF. The CDR3 DNA is TGTGCCAGCAGCTTGGCCCCAGGGGCCAGCTCCTACGAGCAGTACTTC. The full variable domain, in which reference TRBV5-4 and TRBJ2-7 provide the parts outside the CDR3, is ETGVTQSPTHLIKTRGQQVTLRCSSQSGHNTVSWYQQALGQGPQFIFQYYREEENGRGNFPPRFSGLQFPNYSSELNVNALELDDSALYLCASSLAPGASSYEQYFGPGTRLTVT.

This clone has only one observation. The chain couples TRBV6-6 to TRBJ1-1; possible D gene TRBD1, 5 bases. This CDR3 is built from 13 residues. Trimming stripped 3 bases from V and 5 bases from J, with 10 bases between. The V gene's germline CDR1 is MNHNY and CDR2 SVGAGI (reference sequence). The CDR3, as DNA: TGTGCCAGCAGTTATTATAGGGGAACTGAAGCTTTCTTT. It encodes CASSYYRGTEAFF.

This clone turned up a few times. The J gene is TRBJ2-3, the V gene TRBV30, with 12 bases identical to TRBD2. This CDR3 has 15 residues. V shed 5 bases, J shed 6 bases, and the junction held 9 bases outside the gene matches. CDR1 and CDR2 (germline): GTSNPN, SVGIG (reference sequence). The chain's CDR3 is CAWERLAGATDTQYF. CDR3 sequence (DNA): TGTGCCTGGGAGAGACTAGCGGGAGCGACGGATACGCAGTATTTT.

The chain links TRBV19 to TRBJ2-1; 7 bases are shared with TRBD2. J gave up 3 bases and V 5 bases, and 7 bases lay outside the gene matches. This CDR3 has 15 residues. CDR1 LNHDA and CDR2 SQIVND come from the germline V gene (reference sequence). The CDR3 nucleotides read TGTGCCAGTAGTTTGGATAGCGGGCTCTACAATGAGCAGTTCTTC. Its translation is CASSLDSGLYNEQFF.

This chain uses TRBV4-1 with TRBJ2-7; perhaps TRBD2 as D (5 bases). CDR1 MGHRA and CDR2 YSYEKL come from the germline V gene. V gave up 1 base and J gave up 2 bases, with 9 bases separating them. This CDR3 region has 14 residues. The CDR3 is CASSQAGSPYEQYF. The DNA of the CDR3 is TGCGCCAGCAGCCAAGCGGGATCCCCCTACGAGCAGTACTTC.

This clone is a singleton in its sample. V is TRBV4-1 and J is TRBJ1-5, with D unresolved. Germline lookup yields CDR1 MGHRA and CDR2 YSYEKL. The CDR3 has 16 amino acids. Trimming cost V 0 bases and J 4 bases, with 13 bases left between them. The CDR3 region has the DNA TGCGCCAGCAGCCAAGACCCCCGCAGTGGGAATCAGCCCCAGCATTTT. Translating gives CASSQDPRSGNQPQHF.

Comments on this clone: A read error likely explains this, since a far larger clone differs by one base. Other DNA sequences in this specimen translate into the identical CDR3. This chain uses TRBV29-1 with TRBJ2-3; D call uncertain. Deletions cut 4 bases from V and 0 bases from J, with 14 bases between. Germline V gives CDR1 SQVTM, CDR2 ANQGSEA. This CDR3 comprises 15 residues. CDR3 sequence reads: CSVVLPVTSTDTQYF. In DNA form, the CDR3 reads TGCAGCGTTGTCTTGCCAGTAACTAGCACAGATACGCAGTATTTT.

This clone was picked up a small number of times. The chain recombines TRBV19 with TRBJ1-5, with D possibly being TRBD1 (5 bases). Trimming removed 5 bases at V and 3 bases at J, with 11 bases between. Germline V gives CDR1 LNHDA, CDR2 SQIVND (reference sequence). CDR3 length: 14 residues. The CDR3 DNA is TGTGCCAGTAGTGACAGTTGGGCCAATCAGCCCCAGCATTTT. Residues: CASSDSWANQPQHF.

The chain couples TRBV28 to TRBJ1-5; 7 nucleotides line up with TRBD1. The V gene end was trimmed by 5 bases and the J gene end by 4 bases; junction bases not matched to a gene: 5. The V gene's germline CDR1 is MDHEN and CDR2 SYDVKM. This CDR3 is 14 amino acids long. CDR3 nucleotides: TGTGCCAGCAGTGCTGCAGGGGGAAATCAGCCCCAGCATTTT. As protein: CASSAAGGNQPQHF.

On this clone: A far larger clone lies a single base away; this is likely a read error. The chain has TRBV30 and TRBJ2-5; D tentatively reads TRBD1 or TRBD2 (6 bases each). The length of the CDR3 is 13 residues. CDR1 is GTSNPN and CDR2 is SVGIG in the germline V gene (reference sequence). CDR3 protein: CAWRLGGQETQHF. Written as DNA, the CDR3 is TGTGCCTGGAGGCTGGGGGGCCAAGAGACCCAGCACTTC.

For this clone: Given a far larger clone just one base away, this is likely a sequencing read error. This sample includes further DNA sequences coding for the same CDR3. V is TRBV6-6 and J is TRBJ1-1; D might be TRBD1 (5 bases). CDR1 is MNHNY and CDR2 is SVGAGI in the germline V gene (reference sequence). This CDR3 contains 12 residues. V was cut by 6 bases and J by 7 bases, with 12 bases left in between. The CDR3 coding sequence is TGTGCCAGCAGCCAAGGGGTCTTTGAAGCTTTCTTT. Protein product: CASSQGVFEAFF.

As for this clone: Since a far larger clone is one base different, this is likely a read error. The conserved final phenylalanine or tryptophan is absent from the CDR3, which likely points to a read error. The V and J genes are TRBV4-3 and TRBJ1-4, with a weak D call TRBD1 (5 bases). V dropped 3 bases and J dropped 3 bases, with 8 bases sitting between them. There are 14 residues in the CDR3. CDR1 and CDR2 (germline): LGHNA, YSLEER. Here the CDR3 reads CASSHDSSNEKLFL. The DNA for the CDR3 is TGCGCCAGCAGCCACGACAGTTCTAATGAAAAACTGTTTCTT.

The V and J genes are TRBV6-5 and TRBJ1-3, with unresolved D. The V gene lost 5 bases and the J gene lost 0 bases, with 11 bases spanning the gap. The CDR3 runs to 15 residues. Germline CDR1 is MNHEY and CDR2 is SVGAGI. The CDR3 loop is CASSRRTYSGNTIYF. CDR3 DNA: TGTGCCAGCAGTCGCAGGACCTACTCTGGAAACACCATATATTTT.

V usage is TRBV4-1 and J usage is TRBJ1-2; TRBD1 is a possible D gene (5 bases). V shed 0 bases and J shed 2 bases, with 16 bases lying between them. The CDR3 is made up of 17 amino acids. Looked up from germline, CDR1 is MGHRA and CDR2 is YSYEKL. CDR3 nucleotides: TGCGCCAGCAGCCAAGATGAGATAGGACGGGGCAACTATGGCTACACCTTC. Translated: CASSQDEIGRGNYGYTF.

This clone occurred once. The chain has TRBV28 and TRBJ2-5; no firm D call. Germline lookup yields CDR1 MDHEN and CDR2 SYDVKM. The V end was cut by 7 bases, the J end by 5 bases, with 14 bases between. This CDR3 has 13 amino acids. The CDR3 reads CASTLIGEETQYF. CDR3 bases: TGTGCCAGCACCCTTATCGGTGAGGAGACCCAGTACTTC.

This chain connects TRBV6-5 to TRBJ2-7, with 10 bases lining up with TRBD2. This CDR3 is 14 amino acids long. Unmatched junction bases numbered 6, after V lost 6 bases and J lost 4 bases. The germline CDR1 and CDR2 sequences are MNHEY and SVGAGI. The CDR3 reads CASSRGTSEYEQYF. The CDR3 region has the DNA TGTGCCAGCAGCCGGGGGACTAGCGAATACGAGCAGTACTTC.

The chain combines TRBV2 with TRBJ2-7; D is undetermined. The germline V and J ends were trimmed by 2 bases and 6 bases, with 8 bases remaining between them. The CDR3 loop spans 12 amino acids. Germline CDR1 SNHLY, CDR2 FYNNEI. The CDR3 DNA is TGTGCCAGCAGTGAAATGGTAGTCGAGCAGTACTTC. Protein product: CASSEMVVEQYF.

The sample holds many counts of this clone. Other DNA sequences in this sample translate to the same CDR3. The V call is TRBV7-9, the J call TRBJ2-1; D may be TRBD2 (6 bases). V gave up 5 bases and J gave up 5 bases, with 16 bases separating them. Germline values: CDR1 SEHNR, CDR2 FQNEAQ (reference sequence). CDR3 length: 15 amino acids. The chain's CDR3 is CASSLGTLKDNEQFF. The CDR3 coding sequence is TGTGCCAGCAGCCTGGGGACTTTGAAGGACAATGAGCAGTTCTTC.

The rearrangement links TRBV6-6 to TRBJ2-5; D is unresolved. The CDR3 totals 12 residues. The V and J ends lost 2 bases and 5 bases respectively, with 6 bases between them. Germline CDR1 MNHNY, CDR2 SVGAGI (reference sequence). Here the CDR3 reads CASSYGSETQYF. The CDR3 region has the DNA TGTGCCAGCAGTTACGGTTCGGAGACCCAGTACTTC.

Concerning this clone: The same CDR3 is also encoded by other DNA sequences in this sample. The chain is built from TRBV6-5 and TRBJ2-5, with D perhaps TRBD2 (6 bases). Trimming left V 3 bases short and J 2 bases short, with 7 bases between. Germline V gives CDR1 MNHEY, CDR2 SVGAGI. This CDR3 has 13 amino acids. CDR3 DNA sequence: TGTGCCAGCAGTTATAGCGGACAAGAGACCCAGTACTTC. Its translation is CASSYSGQETQYF.

The gene calls are TRBV4-2 and TRBJ2-1; D may match TRBD1 or TRBD2 (5 bases each). Germline V gives CDR1 LGHNA, CDR2 YNFKEQ. Trimming took 3 bases from V and 7 from J, leaving 22 bases between them. CDR3 length equals 17 residues. This CDR3 is CASSQYPLGRDRNEQFF. Here the CDR3 DNA reads TGTGCCAGCAGCCAGTACCCGTTGGGACGGGATCGGAATGAGCAGTTCTTC.

The table lists this clone with a count of one. The chain employs TRBV18 and TRBJ1-5; D is unclear. Germline V gene lookup returns CDR1 KGHSH and CDR2 LQKENI. Trimming stripped 5 bases from V and 4 bases from J, with 9 bases between. The CDR3 extends over 13 amino acids. In DNA form, the CDR3 reads TGTGCCAGCTCAACCGCTGGTAATCAGCCCCAGCATTTT. This translates into CASSTAGNQPQHF.

The chain combines TRBV28 with TRBJ2-5, with 10 bases aligning to TRBD2. The CDR3 contains 15 residues. CDR1 is MDHEN, CDR2 SYDVKM, per germline. V trimming: 6 bases; J trimming: 5 bases; junction bases outside the gene matches: 9. CDR3 residues: CASSPQREGTETQYF. CDR3 bases: TGTGCCAGCAGCCCCCAGCGGGAGGGCACGGAGACCCAGTACTTC.

This chain uses TRBV28 with TRBJ2-7, with D perhaps TRBD1 (6 bases). The CDR3 is made up of 16 amino acids. V lost 6 bases and J lost 3, with 21 bases in between. The germline CDR1 and CDR2 sequences are MDHEN and SYDVKM. In nucleotides, the CDR3 is TGTGCCAGCAGCTCACCGAGGGGGAAAGCCAGCTACGAGCAGTACTTC. It codes for CASSSPRGKASYEQYF.